A single sample gave rise to the 27 T cell receptor beta chains below, sequenced in a study of cytomegalovirus exposure and HLA in healthy donors. Both 60 Vbeta primers and 13 Jbeta primers went into the PCR. Sequenced by immunoSEQ multiplex PCR; TCRdb stores in-frame clones only, minus some. The sample lists 60,000 to 75,000 clones, 73% occurring once. Sequenced input: PBMCs. The receptors come from a man between 50 and 59 years old in good health and CMV-seronegative.

The gene calls are TRBV29-1 and TRBJ1-2, with TRBD1 matching over 7 bases. The germline V gene has CDR1 SQVTM and CDR2 ANQGSEA. This CDR3 spans 12 amino acids. V gave up 2 bases and J gave up 8 bases; unmatched junction bases: 5. The CDR3 here is CSVELQGKGYTF. Written as DNA, the CDR3 is TGCAGCGTTGAACTACAGGGGAAGGGCTACACCTTC. Drawing the rest from reference TRBV29-1 and TRBJ1-2, the complete variable domain is SAVISQKPSRDICQRGTSLTIQCQVDSQVTMMFWYRQQPGQSLTLIATANQGSEATYESGFVIDKFPISRPNLTFSTLTVSNMSPEDSSIYLCSVELQGKGYTFGSGTRLTVV.

The sample holds a few counts of this clone. The chain uses TRBV5-1 and TRBJ1-4; D remains ambiguous. The CDR3 loop spans 15 amino acids. Germline CDR1 SGHRS, CDR2 YFSETQ. Trimming removed 5 bases from V and 7 bases from J, with 18 bases in between. The CDR3 coding sequence is TGCGCCAGCAGATCCCAGGAACGGATGGGTGAAAAACTGTTTTTT. Its translation is CASRSQERMGEKLFF.

J is TRBJ2-1 and V is TRBV5-1, with 10 bases aligning to TRBD2. V trimming: 5 bases; J trimming: 1 base; junction bases outside the gene matches: 15. Per germline, CDR1 SGHRS and CDR2 YFSETQ. The CDR3 consists of 19 residues. CDR3 region: CASRDFLAGVTFSYNEQFF. CDR3 in DNA: TGCGCCAGCAGGGACTTTCTAGCGGGGGTAACCTTTTCCTACAATGAGCAGTTCTTC.

This chain links TRBV9 with TRBJ2-3; tentative D call: TRBD2 (5 bases). CDR1 SGDLS and CDR2 YYNGEE come from the germline V gene. The CDR3 extends over 15 amino acids. V lost 0 bases and J 0 bases, leaving 8 bases between the germline ends. For the CDR3, the DNA is TGTGCCAGCAGCGTAGGGACTGCCAGCACAGATACGCAGTATTTT. It translates to CASSVGTASTDTQYF.

This sequence joins TRBV5-1 and TRBJ2-7; 8 bases line up with TRBD2. Germline values: CDR1 SGHRS, CDR2 YFSETQ. The V gene end was trimmed by 0 bases and the J gene end by 2 bases; junction bases not matched to a gene: 13. There are 18 residues in the CDR3. For the CDR3, the DNA is TGCGCCAGCAGCTTGGAGGGGGGGGGCGGGGGGCCTACCTACGAGCAGTACTTC. This translates into CASSLEGGGGGPTYEQYF.

The chain joins TRBV5-8 to TRBJ1-2; 7 nucleotides match TRBD1. The CDR3 length is 14 residues. V shed 1 base, J shed 8 bases, and the junction held 8 bases outside the gene matches. Per the germline V gene, CDR1 is SGHTS and CDR2 is YDEGEE. As DNA, the CDR3 is TGTGCCAGCAGCTTGTCTAACAGGGGTGGAGGCTACACCTTC. It translates to CASSLSNRGGGYTF. The variable domain in full, completed from reference TRBV5-8 and TRBJ1-2, reads EAGVTQSPTHLIKTRGQQATLRCSPISGHTSVYWYQQALGLGLQFLLWYDEGEERNRGNFPPRFSGRQFPNYSSELNVNALELEDSALYLCASSLSNRGGGYTFGSGTRLTVV.

The chain is built from TRBV7-9 and TRBJ2-1, with TRBD2 identical over 8 bases. This CDR3 has 16 amino acids. The ends lost 0 bases at V and 8 bases at J; junction bases unmatched: 9. Germline values: CDR1 SEHNR, CDR2 FQNEAQ (reference sequence). DNA for the CDR3: TGTGCCAGCAGCTTAGCGCCTGGCGGGGGGTTCGATGAGCAGTTCTTC. It encodes CASSLAPGGGFDEQFF.

The V gene is TRBV5-6, the J gene TRBJ2-5; tentatively, D is TRBD1 (5 bases). The V end lost 1 base, the J end lost 5 bases, and 9 bases lay between the germline ends. CDR1 SGHDT and CDR2 YYEEEE come from the germline V gene. The CDR3 spans 13 residues. CDR3 loop: CASSLIGVETQYF. Written as DNA, the CDR3 is TGTGCCAGCAGCTTGATAGGGGTTGAGACCCAGTACTTC.

The chain uses TRBV7-8 and TRBJ2-5; 13 bases are a match to TRBD2. CDR1 and CDR2 from the germline V gene are SGHVS and FQNEAQ. After removal of 4 bases from V and 5 bases from J, the junction contained 13 bases not matched to a gene. This CDR3 is built from 18 residues. CDR3 coding DNA: TGTGCCAGCAGCTCCGAACCTCGGACTAGCGGGGGTACGGAGACCCAGTACTTC. The encoded protein is CASSSEPRTSGGTETQYF.

This clone was seen just once. The chain is built from TRBV5-1 and TRBJ2-7, with 7 positions matching TRBD2. Losses at the gene ends were 4 bases for V and 4 bases for J; bases not matched to a gene: 5. The CDR3 runs 13 residues. CDR1 and CDR2 from the germline V gene are SGHRS and YFSETQ. CDR3 residues: CASSAGGGYEQYF. The DNA of the CDR3 is TGCGCCAGCAGCGCGGGCGGGGGATACGAGCAGTACTTC.

This chain uses TRBV29-1 with TRBJ2-2; 9 nucleotides align to TRBD1. Germline values: CDR1 SQVTM, CDR2 ANQGSEA. The CDR3 totals 13 residues. V trimming: 3 bases; J trimming: 9 bases; junction bases outside the gene matches: 5. The CDR3: CSVDRQGGRELFF. DNA for the CDR3: TGCAGCGTTGATCGACAGGGGGGGAGGGAGCTGTTTTTT.

The V and J genes are TRBV29-1 and TRBJ2-5, with D possibly being TRBD1 (6 bases). This CDR3 is 13 amino acids long. Germline CDR1 is SQVTM and CDR2 is ANQGSEA. V lost 4 bases and J lost 2, with 11 bases in between. The CDR3 spells CSVAPTGQETQYF. The CDR3 DNA is TGCAGCGTTGCCCCGACAGGACAAGAGACCCAGTACTTC. Filled out from reference TRBV29-1 and TRBJ2-5, the complete variable domain reads SAVISQKPSRDICQRGTSLTIQCQVDSQVTMMFWYRQQPGQSLTLIATANQGSEATYESGFVIDKFPISRPNLTFSTLTVSNMSPEDSSIYLCSVAPTGQETQYFGPGTRLLVL.

The chain recombines TRBV7-2 with TRBJ2-7; 8 nucleotides match TRBD1. The CDR3 contains 14 residues. The ends lost 2 bases at V and 0 bases at J; junction bases unmatched: 0. Germline CDR1 and CDR2: SGHTA and FQGNSA. The CDR3 region is CASSLTGGSYEQYF. The CDR3 coding sequence is TGTGCCAGCAGCTTAACAGGGGGCTCCTACGAGCAGTACTTC.

This CDR3 reads CASSVDSGGYTGELFF. The CDR3 coding sequence is TGTGCCAGCAGCGTAGATAGCGGGGGGTACACCGGGGAGCTGTTTTTT. The chain combines TRBV9 with TRBJ2-2, with 10 nucleotides matching TRBD2. The CDR3 contains 16 residues. The V segment lost 0 bases and the J segment 3 bases; nucleotides outside the gene matches: 2. Germline CDR1 is SGDLS and CDR2 is YYNGEE.

V is TRBV11-2 and J is TRBJ1-1; no firm D call. The CDR3 has 13 residues. CDR1 and CDR2 (germline): SGHAT, FQNNGV. V was shortened by 5 bases and J by 3 bases, with 10 bases between the two germline ends. CDR3 in DNA: TGTGCCAGCAGCCGTGCGGGAGACACTGAAGCTTTCTTT. This codes for CASSRAGDTEAFF.

This clone appeared a few times. The chain carries TRBV15 and TRBJ2-3; 15 bases are a match to TRBD2. The CDR3 extends over 21 amino acids. The germline gives CDR1 LNHNV, CDR2 YYDKDF (reference sequence). V lost 0 bases and J lost 0; bases outside the gene matches: 10. Written as DNA, the CDR3 is TGTGCCACCAGCAGAGATAGGGGGACTAGCGGGGGGCCCTCTAGCACAGATACGCAGTATTTT. Amino acids: CATSRDRGTSGGPSSTDTQYF.

In this sample, this clone turned up once. The chain joins TRBV28 to TRBJ2-7; no reliable D call. V lost 2 bases, J lost 0 bases, and 14 bases lay in between. Germline CDR1 is MDHEN and CDR2 is SYDVKM. CDR3 length equals 16 residues. This chain's CDR3 is CASSLVAGPDSYEQYF. The DNA of the CDR3 is TGTGCCAGCAGTTTAGTTGCAGGTCCTGACTCCTACGAGCAGTACTTC. The whole variable domain, remainder taken from reference TRBV28 and TRBJ2-7, is DVKVTQSSRYLVKRTGEKVFLECVQDMDHENMFWYRQDPGLGLRLIYFSYDVKMKEKGDIPEGYSVSREKKERFSLILESASTNQTSMYLCASSLVAGPDSYEQYFGPGTRLTVT.

This chain uses TRBV7-3 with TRBJ2-3; 11 nucleotides line up with TRBD2. CDR3 length: 20 amino acids. After removal of 5 bases from V and 0 bases from J, the junction contained 16 bases not matched to a gene. The germline V gene encodes CDR1 SGHTA and CDR2 FQGTGA. DNA for the CDR3: TGTGCCAGCAGCAAAGGTCTAGCGGGGGGCCTACCCACTAGCACAGATACGCAGTATTTT. This gives the protein CASSKGLAGGLPTSTDTQYF.

This clone was detected a few times. This rearrangement joins TRBV2 to TRBJ1-1; D call uncertain. The CDR3 is 13 residues long. Trimming took off 7 bases at V and 5 bases at J, with 14 bases between the two ends. CDR1 and CDR2 (germline): SNHLY, FYNNEI. Here the CDR3 DNA reads TGTGCCAGCATAGTTTGGACTGGAACTGAAGCTTTCTTT. Translation: CASIVWTGTEAFF.

The chain is built from TRBV2 and TRBJ2-1; 7 nucleotides agree with TRBD2. J gave up 10 bases and V 8 bases, and 14 bases lay outside the gene matches. Germline CDR1 is SNHLY and CDR2 is FYNNEI. This CDR3 spans 14 amino acids. The DNA for the CDR3 is TGTGCCAGCGGGGGGGGAATAGGCCTTGGGGAGCAGTTCTTC. The encoded protein is CASGGGIGLGEQFF.

The chain is built from TRBV29-1 and TRBJ2-3, with TRBD1 matching over 9 bases. The CDR3 sequence is 16 residues long. Germline V CDR1 and CDR2: SQVTM, ANQGSEA. With 7 bases clipped from V and 2 bases from J, the junction kept 13 bases outside the gene matches. The CDR3 is CSDLTSGTGHTDTQYF. The DNA of the CDR3 is TGCAGCGACCTGACATCCGGGACAGGGCACACAGATACGCAGTATTTT.

The V and J genes are TRBV6-6 and TRBJ2-7, with D perhaps TRBD2 (5 bases). Per germline, CDR1 MNHNY and CDR2 SVGAGI (reference sequence). The CDR3 is 14 residues long. With 6 bases removed from V and 2 bases from J, the gap between germline ends came to 14 bases. CDR3 sequence (DNA): TGTGCCAGCAGGCCGCCGGGATCCACCTACGAGCAGTACTTC. Protein sequence: CASRPPGSTYEQYF.

This clone was seen more than once but under ten times. The chain joins TRBV28 to TRBJ1-1; no clear D. Germline V gene data show CDR1 as MDHEN and CDR2 as SYDVKM. V was pared by 6 bases and J by 6 bases, with 20 bases between. The CDR3 runs 15 residues. The CDR3 spells CASRSKRSYWAEAFF. The DNA for the CDR3 is TGTGCCAGCAGGTCGAAGAGGAGTTATTGGGCTGAAGCTTTCTTT.

The chain combines TRBV19 with TRBJ2-5, with D perhaps matching TRBD2 (7 bases). Between the trimmed V and J ends, which lost 4 bases and 5 bases, there was a span of 17 bases. Germline loops: CDR1 LNHDA, CDR2 SQIVND (reference sequence). The CDR3 covers 15 residues. The CDR3 sequence is CASSNLGGPHETQYF. The CDR3 DNA is TGTGCCAGTAGTAACTTGGGGGGGCCTCATGAGACCCAGTACTTC.

The V call is TRBV6-1, the J call TRBJ2-6; D remains unclear. The CDR3 sequence is 14 residues long. Trimming pared 7 bases from V and 3 bases from J, leaving 10 bases between. The germline gives CDR1 MNHNS, CDR2 SASEGT. In DNA, the CDR3 is TGTGCCAGCAACGCAGGAATTGGGGCCAACGTCCTGACTTTC. This encodes CASNAGIGANVLTF.

This clone is termed medium-sized. This chain uses TRBV30 with TRBJ1-5; TRBD1 matches at 7 bases. Germline lookup yields CDR1 GTSNPN and CDR2 SVGIG (reference sequence). J gave up 5 bases and V 0 bases, and 4 bases lay outside the gene matches. The CDR3 length is 14 residues. Here the CDR3 DNA reads TGTGCCTGGAGTGTTACAGGGGCCCATCAGCCCCAGCATTTT. Its translation: CAWSVTGAHQPQHF.

The genes are TRBV7-9 and TRBJ1-1, with D perhaps matching TRBD1 (5 bases). V gave up 0 bases and J gave up 4 bases, with 12 bases separating them. Looked up from germline, CDR1 is SEHNR and CDR2 is FQNEAQ (reference sequence). The CDR3 totals 15 residues. The DNA of the CDR3 is TGTGCCAGCAGCTTAGCGGGGGGTGTGGGCACTGAAGCTTTCTTT. Its protein is CASSLAGGVGTEAFF.